This T cell receptor beta chain is from a study of T cell repertoires in cytomegalovirus infection. Study-wide context: Through public TCR beta signatures, both CMV infection and matching HLA type were indicated. Findings and caveats of the study: Of the TCR beta families, the public ones yielded a cumulative frequency that identified carriers of CMV plus the relevant HLA. Clonotypes of TCR beta that were HLA-C-restricted and CMV-specific dominated the ex vivo response.

Worth noting for this clonotype: The antigen remains undetermined.

The CDR3 sequence is 15 residues long. V lost 3 bases, J lost 1 base, and 13 bases lay in between. Germline CDR1 reads SGHDT; CDR2 reads YYEEEE. Each CDR3 protein gets one entry after TCRdb re-called the reads with MiXCR. The sample has 200,000 to 250,000 distinct CDR3 sequences, 22% seen once. The clonotype originates from a human donor in good health (CMV status not recorded). Some clones in this sample may be carry-over from other donors' samples. V is TRBV5-6 and J is TRBJ1-1; TRBD1 might be the D (5 bases). Material for sequencing was CD8+ T cells from PBMCs. The CDR3, as DNA: TGTGCCAGCAGCTGGAAGACAGCTCCGAACACTGAAGCTTTCTTT. Protein sequence: CASSWKTAPNTEAFF.